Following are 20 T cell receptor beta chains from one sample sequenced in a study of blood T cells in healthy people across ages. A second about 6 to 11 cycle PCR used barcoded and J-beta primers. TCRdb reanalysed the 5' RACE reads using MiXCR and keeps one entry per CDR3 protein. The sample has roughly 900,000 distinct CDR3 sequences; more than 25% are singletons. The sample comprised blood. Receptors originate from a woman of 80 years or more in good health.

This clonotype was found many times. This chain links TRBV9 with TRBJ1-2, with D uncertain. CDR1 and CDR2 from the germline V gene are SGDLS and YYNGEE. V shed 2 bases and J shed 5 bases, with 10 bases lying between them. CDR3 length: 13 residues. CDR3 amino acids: CASSVPGPYGYTF. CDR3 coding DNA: TGTGCCAGCAGCGTCCCTGGACCATATGGCTACACCTTC.

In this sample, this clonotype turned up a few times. CDR3 DNA sequence: TGCGCCAGCAGCTTTTCGACAGGGAGCTCCTACAATGAGCAGTTCTTC. It encodes CASSFSTGSSYNEQFF. The genes are TRBV4-3 and TRBJ2-1; 7 nucleotides align to TRBD1. Germline V gene data show CDR1 as LGHNA and CDR2 as YSLEER. The CDR3 length is 16 residues. V was clipped by 5 bases and J by 0 bases; unmatched bases: 7.

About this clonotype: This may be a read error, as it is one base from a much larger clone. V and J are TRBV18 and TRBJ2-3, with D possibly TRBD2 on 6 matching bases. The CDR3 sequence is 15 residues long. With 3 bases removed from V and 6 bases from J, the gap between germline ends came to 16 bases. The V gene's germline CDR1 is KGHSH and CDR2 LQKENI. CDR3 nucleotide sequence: TGTGCCAGCTCACCCTCAGTGGGACTCTCGGATACGCAGTATTTT. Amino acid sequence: CASSPSVGLSDTQYF.

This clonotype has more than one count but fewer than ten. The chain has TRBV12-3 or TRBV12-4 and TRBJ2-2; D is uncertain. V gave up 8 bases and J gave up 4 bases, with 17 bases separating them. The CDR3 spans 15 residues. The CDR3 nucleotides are TGTGCCAGCGTTGTGGGGAATTTATTCACCGGGGAGCTGTTTTTT. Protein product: CASVVGNLFTGELFF.

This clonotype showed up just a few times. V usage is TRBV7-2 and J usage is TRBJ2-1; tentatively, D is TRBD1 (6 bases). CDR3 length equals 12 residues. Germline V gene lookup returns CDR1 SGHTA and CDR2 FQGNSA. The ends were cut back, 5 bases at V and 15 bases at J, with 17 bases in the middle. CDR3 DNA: TGTGCCAGCAGCCCAGTTGTAGGACAGCGGTTCTTC. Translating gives CASSPVVGQRFF.

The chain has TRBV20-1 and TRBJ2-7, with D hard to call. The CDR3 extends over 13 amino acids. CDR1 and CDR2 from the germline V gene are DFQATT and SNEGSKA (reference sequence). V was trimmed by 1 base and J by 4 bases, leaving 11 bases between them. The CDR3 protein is CSARAGSFYEQYF. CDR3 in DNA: TGCAGTGCTAGAGCTGGCTCTTTTTACGAGCAGTACTTC.

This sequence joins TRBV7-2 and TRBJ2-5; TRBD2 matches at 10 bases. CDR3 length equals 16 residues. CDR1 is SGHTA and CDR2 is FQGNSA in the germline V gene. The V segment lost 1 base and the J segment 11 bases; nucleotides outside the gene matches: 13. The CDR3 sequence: CASSLDQAGGYNEQYF. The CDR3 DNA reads TGTGCCAGCAGCTTAGACCAAGCGGGGGGGTACAATGAGCAGTACTTC.

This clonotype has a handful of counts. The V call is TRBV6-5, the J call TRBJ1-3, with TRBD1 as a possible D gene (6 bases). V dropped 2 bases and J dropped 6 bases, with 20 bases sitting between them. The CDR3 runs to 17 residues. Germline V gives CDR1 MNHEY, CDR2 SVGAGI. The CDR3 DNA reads TGTGCCAGCAGTTACACTACCGCCGGTACAGGGCAAAACACCATATATTTT. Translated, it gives CASSYTTAGTGQNTIYF.

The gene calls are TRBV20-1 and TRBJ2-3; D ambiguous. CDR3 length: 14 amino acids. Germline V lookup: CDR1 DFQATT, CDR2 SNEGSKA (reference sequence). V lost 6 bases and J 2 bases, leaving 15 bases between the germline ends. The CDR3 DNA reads TGCAGTGCCCAAAAGGAGTTTTTCACAGATACGCAGTATTTT. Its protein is CSAQKEFFTDTQYF.

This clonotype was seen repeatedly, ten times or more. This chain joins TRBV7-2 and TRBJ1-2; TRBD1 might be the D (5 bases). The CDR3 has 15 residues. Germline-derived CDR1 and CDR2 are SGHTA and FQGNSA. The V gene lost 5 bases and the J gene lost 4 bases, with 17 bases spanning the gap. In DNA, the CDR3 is TGTGCCAGCAGCCCTGGCCGTGGCAGGGTCTATGGCTACACCTTC. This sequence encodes CASSPGRGRVYGYTF.

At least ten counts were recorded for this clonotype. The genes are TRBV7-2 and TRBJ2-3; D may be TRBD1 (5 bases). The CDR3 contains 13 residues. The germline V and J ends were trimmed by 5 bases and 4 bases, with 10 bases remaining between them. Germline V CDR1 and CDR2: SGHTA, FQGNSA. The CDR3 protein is CASSPEGADTQYF. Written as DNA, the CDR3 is TGTGCCAGCAGCCCTGAAGGGGCAGATACGCAGTATTTT.

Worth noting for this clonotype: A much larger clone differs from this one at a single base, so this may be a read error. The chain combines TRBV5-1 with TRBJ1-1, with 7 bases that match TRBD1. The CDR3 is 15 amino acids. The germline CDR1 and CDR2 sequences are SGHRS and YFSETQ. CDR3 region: CVSSPMGQTNTEAFF. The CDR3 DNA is TGCGTCAGCAGCCCTATGGGACAGACGAACACTGAAGCTTTCTTT.

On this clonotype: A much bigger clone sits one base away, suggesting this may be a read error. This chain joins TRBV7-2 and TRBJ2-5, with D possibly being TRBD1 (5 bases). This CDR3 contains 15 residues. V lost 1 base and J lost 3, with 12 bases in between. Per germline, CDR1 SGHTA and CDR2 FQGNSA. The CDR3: CTSSLGPNRKETQYF. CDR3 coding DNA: TGTACCAGCAGCTTAGGGCCCAACAGGAAAGAGACCCAGTACTTC.

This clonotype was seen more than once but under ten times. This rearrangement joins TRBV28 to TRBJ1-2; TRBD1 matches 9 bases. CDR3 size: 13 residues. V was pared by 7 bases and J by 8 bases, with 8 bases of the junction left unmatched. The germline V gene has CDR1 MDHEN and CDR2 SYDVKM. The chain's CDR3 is CASTRTGAGGYTF. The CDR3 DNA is TGTGCCAGCACCAGGACAGGGGCGGGGGGCTACACCTTC.

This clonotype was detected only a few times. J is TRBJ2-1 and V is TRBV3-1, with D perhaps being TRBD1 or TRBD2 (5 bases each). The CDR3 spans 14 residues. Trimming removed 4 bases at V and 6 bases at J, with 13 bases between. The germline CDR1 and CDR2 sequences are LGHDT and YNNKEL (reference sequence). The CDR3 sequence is CASSLSGRSNEQFF. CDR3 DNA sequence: TGTGCCAGCAGCCTCTCGGGGCGGTCCAATGAGCAGTTCTTC.

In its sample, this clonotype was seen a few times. The CDR3 nucleotides read TGTGCCAGCAGCGTAGATCCAGGGGGAAATGAAAAACTGTTTTTT. This sequence encodes CASSVDPGGNEKLFF. V is TRBV9 and J is TRBJ1-4; 7 bases are a match to TRBD1. Germline CDR1 reads SGDLS; CDR2 reads YYNGEE. CDR3 length: 15 amino acids. The V gene end was trimmed by 0 bases and the J gene end by 5 bases; junction bases not matched to a gene: 4.

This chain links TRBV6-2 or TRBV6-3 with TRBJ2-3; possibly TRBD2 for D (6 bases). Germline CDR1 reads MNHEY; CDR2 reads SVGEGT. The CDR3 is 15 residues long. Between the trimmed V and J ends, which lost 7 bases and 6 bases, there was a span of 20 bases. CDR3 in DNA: TGTGCCAGCAAAGGACCGGGACTTAGCTTGGATACGCAGTATTTT. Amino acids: CASKGPGLSLDTQYF.

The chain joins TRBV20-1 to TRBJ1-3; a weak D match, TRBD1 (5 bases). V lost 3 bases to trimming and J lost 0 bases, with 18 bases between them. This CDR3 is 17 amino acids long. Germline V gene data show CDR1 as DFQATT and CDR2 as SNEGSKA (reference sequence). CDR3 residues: CSARPYDRGNSGNTIYF. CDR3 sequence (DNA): TGCAGTGCTAGGCCGTACGACAGAGGGAACTCTGGAAACACCATATATTTT.

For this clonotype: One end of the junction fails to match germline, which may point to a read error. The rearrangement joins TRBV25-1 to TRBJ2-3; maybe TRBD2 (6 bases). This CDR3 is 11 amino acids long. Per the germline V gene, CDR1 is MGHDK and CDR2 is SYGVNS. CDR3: CAGRRGDRQYF. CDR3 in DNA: TGTGCCGGCAGGCGGGGTGATAGGCAGTATTTT.

The CDR3 nucleotides read TGCAGTGCTCGGACAGGGGCGGGAGAAAAACTGTTTTTT. Encoded protein: CSARTGAGEKLFF. The chain links TRBV20-1 to TRBJ1-4; TRBD1 agrees at 9 bases. V was clipped by 5 bases and J by 8 bases; unmatched bases: 6. The germline V gene encodes CDR1 DFQATT and CDR2 SNEGSKA (reference sequence). The CDR3 loop spans 13 amino acids.